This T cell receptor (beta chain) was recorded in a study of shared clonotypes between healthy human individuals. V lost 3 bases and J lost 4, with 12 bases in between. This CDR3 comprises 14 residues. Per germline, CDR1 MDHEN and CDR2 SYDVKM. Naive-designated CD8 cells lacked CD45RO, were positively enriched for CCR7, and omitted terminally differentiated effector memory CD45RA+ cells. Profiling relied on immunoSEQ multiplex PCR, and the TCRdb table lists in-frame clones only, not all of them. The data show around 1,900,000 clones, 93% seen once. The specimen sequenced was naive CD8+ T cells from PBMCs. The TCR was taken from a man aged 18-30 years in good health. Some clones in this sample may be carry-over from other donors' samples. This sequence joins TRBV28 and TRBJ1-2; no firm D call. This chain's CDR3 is CASSFARDGYGYTF. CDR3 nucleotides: TGTGCCAGCAGTTTCGCTAGGGATGGCTATGGCTACACCTTC.